The rows below give T cell receptor beta chains drawn from one sample of a study of cytomegalovirus exposure and HLA in healthy donors. The method was immunoSEQ multiplex PCR; TCRdb's version includes in-frame clones alone and lacks a portion of them. This sample has roughly 190,000 clones, with 70% to 75% found just once. The specimen sequenced was PBMCs. The receptors were sampled from a man aged 30 to 45 in good health and CMV-seropositive. The CDR3 runs from the conserved cysteine through the conserved F or W. Fields, in order: D gene, V gene, clone size, J gene, CDR3 DNA, CDR3 protein. A D gene is named only where the DNA matches it firmly. Expanded clones are given a class, and other clones once, few, many or no size at all.

TRBD2	TRBV5-1	once	TRBJ2-3	TGCGCCAGCAGCCTCAGAGGGGTAGCGGGGGGACACGACCGAAGCACAGATACGCAGTATTTT	CASSLRGVAGGHDRSTDTQYF
NA	TRBV13	NA	TRBJ2-6	TGTGCCAGCAGAACTGGAGGGGCTGGGGCCAACGTCCTGACTTTC	CASRTGGAGANVLTF
TRBD1	TRBV9	NA	TRBJ2-7	TGTGCCAGCAGCGTAGGGGACAGGGTATATTACGAGCAGTACTTC	CASSVGDRVYYEQYF
NA	TRBV11-2	NA	TRBJ1-5	TGTGCCAGCAGCCCGACAGGACCTAATCAGCCCCAGCATTTT	CASSPTGPNQPQHF
TRBD1	TRBV5-6	NA	TRBJ2-7	TGTGCCAGCAGCATGACAGGGGTCAACTACGAGCAGTACTTC	CASSMTGVNYEQYF
NA	TRBV27	NA	TRBJ2-3	TGTGCCAGCAGGCGCGTCGGACAGACCTCAGATACGCAGTATTTT	CASRRVGQTSDTQYF
TRBD2	TRBV7-2	few	TRBJ2-2	TGTGCCAGCACCCTTAATAGCGGGAGGGTAATCGGGGAGCTGTTTTTT	CASTLNSGRVIGELFF
TRBD1	TRBV2	NA	TRBJ1-4	TGTGCCAGCAGGGTCGGGACAGATAATGAAAAACTGTTTTTT	CASRVGTDNEKLFF
NA	TRBV15	NA	TRBJ1-2	TGTGCCACCAGCAGAGGACGGGATGGCTACACCTTC	CATSRGRDGYTF
NA	TRBV9	NA	TRBJ2-7	TGTGCCAGCAGCGTAGGGTCTCGGGACTACGAGCAGTACTTC	CASSVGSRDYEQYF
TRBD1	TRBV5-5	NA	TRBJ2-7	TGTGCCAGCAGCGCGGCCGGGACAGACTACGAGCAGTACTTC	CASSAAGTDYEQYF
NA	TRBV28	NA	TRBJ1-4	TGTGCCAGCAGTTCCCGCGGATTCTTAGAGGAAAAACTGTTTTTT	CASSSRGFLEEKLFF
NA	TRBV28	NA	TRBJ2-7	TGTGCCAGCAGGCCGGGTCGAGGAGGGACAGTAGGCTACGAGCAGTACTTC	CASRPGRGGTVGYEQYF
NA	TRBV11-2	NA	TRBJ2-7	TGTGCCAGCAGGAGGGTGGAGGGGGCCGGCGAGCAGTACTTC	CASRRVEGAGEQYF
TRBD2	TRBV7-9	NA	TRBJ2-1	TGTGCCAGCAGCGGAAGCGGGAGCAGCTACAATGAGCAGTTCTTC	CASSGSGSSYNEQFF
TRBD2	TRBV6-4	NA	TRBJ2-1	TGTGCCAGCAAGGATCCAGGACTAGCGGGAGGGCCTTGTGGAGAGCAGTTCTTC	CASKDPGLAGGPCGEQFF
NA	TRBV7-9	NA	TRBJ1-6	TGTGCCAGCAGAACAACAGGGATGAATTCACCCCTCCACTTT	CASRTTGMNSPLHF
TRBD1	TRBV6-1	NA	TRBJ1-2	TGTGCCAGCAGTGAGGGTCGGCACAGGGGAACGGACTATGGCTACACCTTC	CASSEGRHRGTDYGYTF
TRBD1	TRBV28	once	TRBJ1-2	TGTGCCAGCAGGTCGTGGGACAGGGATTTCTATGGCTGCACCTTC	CASRSWDRDFYGCTF
NA	TRBV7-7	NA	TRBJ2-5	TGTGCTAGCAGCCAGGTGTATGGGGAGACCCAGTACTTC	CASSQVYGETQYF
TRBD2	TRBV27	NA	TRBJ2-5	TGTGCCAGCAGGGGGGCCTCTAGCGGGGTCCAAGAGACCCAGTACTTC	CASRGASSGVQETQYF
TRBD2	TRBV27	once	TRBJ2-3	TGTGCCAGCAGTTTATCTATTAATAGCGGGAGGAGGGCACATACGCAGTATTTT	CASSLSINSGRRAHTQYF
NA	TRBV5-5	NA	TRBJ1-5	TGTGCCAGCACCTTCTCGGGGAGCAATCAGCCCCAGCATTTT	CASTFSGSNQPQHF
NA	TRBV18	once	TRBJ1-2	TGTGCCAGCTCACCCCCGGTGGCGGTTCCCTATGGCTACACCTTC	CASSPPVAVPYGYTF
TRBD1	TRBV19	NA	TRBJ2-3	TGTGCCAGTAGTATAGATACCGGGACAGGGACCACAGATACGCAGTATTTT	CASSIDTGTGTTDTQYF
NA	TRBV30	few	TRBJ1-5	TGTGCCTGGGCTTTCGGACACTTAGCCGGGCAGCCCCAGCATTTT	CAWAFGHLAGQPQHF
TRBD1	TRBV5-1	NA	TRBJ1-5	TGCGCCAGCAGCACCTACCCTCGACGCCCTGGACAGGGTCCCACTCAGCCCCAGCATTTT	CASSTYPRRPGQGPTQPQHF
NA	TRBV7-3	NA	TRBJ1-2	TGTGCCAGCAGTATAGGGGGAGCATACTATGGCTACACCTTC	CASSIGGAYYGYTF
TRBD2	TRBV30	NA	TRBJ2-7	TGTGCCTACCGGCGGGGGTTCGGCTCCTACGAGCAGTACTTC	CAYRRGFGSYEQYF
TRBD2	TRBV4-1	NA	TRBJ2-1	TGCGCCAGCAGCCAGCGACTAGCGGGAGAGGTCCACAATGAGCAGTTCTTC	CASSQRLAGEVHNEQFF
TRBD1	TRBV29-1	NA	TRBJ2-7	TGCAGCGCTTCGGGACAGTCCTACGAGCAGTACTTC	CSASGQSYEQYF
TRBD2	TRBV9	NA	TRBJ2-7	TGTGCCAGCAGCGCCGGACTAGCCGACCCATCCTACGAGCAGTACTTC	CASSAGLADPSYEQYF
NA	TRBV7-9	NA	TRBJ2-7	TGTGCCAGCAGCTCCCAGGGAGGATGGCAGTACTTC	CASSSQGGWQYF
TRBD1	TRBV27	NA	TRBJ2-3	TGTGCCAGCAGCCTCCGACAGGGTACAGATACGCAGTATTTT	CASSLRQGTDTQYF
TRBD2	TRBV4-2	few	TRBJ2-1	TGTGCCAGCAGCCAAGATGGACTAGCGGGTTACAATGAGCAGTTCTTC	CASSQDGLAGYNEQFF
NA	TRBV19	NA	TRBJ1-1	TGTGCCAGTAGTGGTTGGCGGGGACGGGCTGAAGCTTTCTTT	CASSGWRGRAEAFF
NA	TRBV30	NA	TRBJ2-3	TGTGCCTGGAGTCTAGGGGTGGGGACAGATACGCAGTATTTT	CAWSLGVGTDTQYF
NA	TRBV16	NA	TRBJ2-5	TGTGCCAGCAGCCAAGTCGCAGGGTACAAAGAGACCCAGTACTTC	CASSQVAGYKETQYF
NA	TRBV29-1	NA	TRBJ2-7	TGCAGCGCCGGGGACTTCTCCTACGAGCAGTACTTC	CSAGDFSYEQYF
TRBD1	TRBV30	NA	TRBJ2-5	TGTGCCTGGGGCACAGGGGGCAGTGAGACCCAGTACTTC	CAWGTGGSETQYF
NA	TRBV6-6	NA	TRBJ2-5	TGTGCCAGCATGCGAGGGTGGCAAGAGACCCAGTACTTC	CASMRGWQETQYF
NA	TRBV28	NA	TRBJ2-7	TGTGCCAGCATGCGGGTCGGTGGAGGCGAGCAGTACTTC	CASMRVGGGEQYF